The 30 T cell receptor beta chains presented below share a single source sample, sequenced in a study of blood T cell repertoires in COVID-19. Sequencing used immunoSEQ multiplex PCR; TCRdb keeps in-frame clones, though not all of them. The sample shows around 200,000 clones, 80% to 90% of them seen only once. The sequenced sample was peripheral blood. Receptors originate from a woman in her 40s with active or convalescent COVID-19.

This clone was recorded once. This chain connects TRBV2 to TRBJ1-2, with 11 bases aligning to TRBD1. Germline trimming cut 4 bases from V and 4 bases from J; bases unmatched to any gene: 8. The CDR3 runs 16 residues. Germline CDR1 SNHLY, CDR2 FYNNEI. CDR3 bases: TGTGCCAGCAGTGCAAGGACAGGGGGCCCCGGCTATGGCTACACCTTC. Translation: CASSARTGGPGYGYTF.

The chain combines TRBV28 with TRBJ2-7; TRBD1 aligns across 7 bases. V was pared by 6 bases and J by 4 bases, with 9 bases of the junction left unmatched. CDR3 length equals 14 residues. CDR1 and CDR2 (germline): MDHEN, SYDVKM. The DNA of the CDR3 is TGTGCCAGCAGCCAAGACAGGGTAAGATACGAGCAGTACTTC. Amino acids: CASSQDRVRYEQYF.

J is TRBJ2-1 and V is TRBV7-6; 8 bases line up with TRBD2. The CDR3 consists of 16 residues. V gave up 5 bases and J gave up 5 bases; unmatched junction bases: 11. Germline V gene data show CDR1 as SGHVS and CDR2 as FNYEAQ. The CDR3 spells CASSHTLKRGNNEQFF. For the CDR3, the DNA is TGTGCCAGCAGCCACACGCTAAAGCGGGGGAACAATGAGCAGTTCTTC.

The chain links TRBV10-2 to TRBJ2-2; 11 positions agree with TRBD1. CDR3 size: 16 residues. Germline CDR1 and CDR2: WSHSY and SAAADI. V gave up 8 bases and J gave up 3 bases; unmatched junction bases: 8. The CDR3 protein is CASRLPGQGDTGELFF. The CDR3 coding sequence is TGCGCCAGCCGCCTCCCGGGACAGGGGGACACCGGGGAGCTGTTTTTT.

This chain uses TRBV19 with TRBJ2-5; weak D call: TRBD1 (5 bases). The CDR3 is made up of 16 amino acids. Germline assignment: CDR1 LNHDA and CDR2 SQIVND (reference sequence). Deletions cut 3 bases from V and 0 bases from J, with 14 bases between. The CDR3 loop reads CASSMPADSYQETQYF. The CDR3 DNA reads TGTGCCAGTAGTATGCCCGCCGACAGTTACCAAGAGACCCAGTACTTC.

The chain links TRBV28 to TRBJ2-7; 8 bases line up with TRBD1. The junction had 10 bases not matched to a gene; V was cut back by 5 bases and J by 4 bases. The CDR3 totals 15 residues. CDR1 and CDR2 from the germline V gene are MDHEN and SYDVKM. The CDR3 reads CASSRQGAREYEQYF. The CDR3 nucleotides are TGTGCCAGCAGTCGTCAGGGGGCCCGCGAGTACGAGCAGTACTTC.

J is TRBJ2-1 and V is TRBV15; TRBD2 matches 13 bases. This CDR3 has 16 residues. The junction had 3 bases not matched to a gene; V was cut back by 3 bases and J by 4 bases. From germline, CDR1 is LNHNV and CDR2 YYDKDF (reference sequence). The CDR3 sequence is CATSRGTSGTYNEQFF. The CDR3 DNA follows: TGTGCCACCAGCAGGGGGACTAGCGGGACATACAATGAGCAGTTCTTC. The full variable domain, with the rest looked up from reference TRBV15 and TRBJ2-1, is DAMVIQNPRYQVTQFGKPVTLSCSQTLNHNVMYWYQQKSSQAPKLLFHYYDKDFNNEADTPDNFQSRRPNTSFCFLDIRSPGLGDTAMYLCATSRGTSGTYNEQFFGPGTRLTVL.

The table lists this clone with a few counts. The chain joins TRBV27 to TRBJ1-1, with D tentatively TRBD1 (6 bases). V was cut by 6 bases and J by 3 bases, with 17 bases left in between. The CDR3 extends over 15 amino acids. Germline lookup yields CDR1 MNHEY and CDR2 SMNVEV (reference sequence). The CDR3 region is CASSPKIQGDTEAFF. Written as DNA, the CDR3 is TGTGCCAGCAGCCCCAAAATACAGGGTGACACTGAAGCTTTCTTT.

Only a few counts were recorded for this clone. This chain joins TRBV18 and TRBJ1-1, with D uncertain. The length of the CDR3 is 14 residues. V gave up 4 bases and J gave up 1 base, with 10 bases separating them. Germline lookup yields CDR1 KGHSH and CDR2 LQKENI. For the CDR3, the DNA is TGTGCCAGCTCACTAACAGACACGAACACTGAAGCTTTCTTT. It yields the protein CASSLTDTNTEAFF.

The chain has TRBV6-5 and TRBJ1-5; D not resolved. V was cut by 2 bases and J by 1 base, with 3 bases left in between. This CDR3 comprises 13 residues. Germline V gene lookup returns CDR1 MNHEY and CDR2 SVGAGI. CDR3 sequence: CASSYRSNQPQHF. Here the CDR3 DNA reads TGTGCCAGCAGTTACCGGAGCAATCAGCCCCAGCATTTT.

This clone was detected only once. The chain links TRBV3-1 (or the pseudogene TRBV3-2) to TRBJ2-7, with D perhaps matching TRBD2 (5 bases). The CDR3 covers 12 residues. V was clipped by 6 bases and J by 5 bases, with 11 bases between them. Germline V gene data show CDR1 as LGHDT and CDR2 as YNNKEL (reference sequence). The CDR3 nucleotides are TGTGCCAGCAGTCTATCGCGGGACGAGCAGTACTTC. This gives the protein CASSLSRDEQYF.

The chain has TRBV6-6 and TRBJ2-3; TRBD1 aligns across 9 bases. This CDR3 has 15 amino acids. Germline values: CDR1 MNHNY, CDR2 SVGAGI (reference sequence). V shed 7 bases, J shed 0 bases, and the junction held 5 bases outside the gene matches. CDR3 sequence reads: CASNTGTGSTDTQYF. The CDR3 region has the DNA TGTGCCAGCAACACAGGGACAGGGAGCACAGATACGCAGTATTTT.

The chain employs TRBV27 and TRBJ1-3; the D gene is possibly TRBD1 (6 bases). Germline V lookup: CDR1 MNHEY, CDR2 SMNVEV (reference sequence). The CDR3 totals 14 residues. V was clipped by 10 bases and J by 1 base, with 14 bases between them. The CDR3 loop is CATRARGSGNTIYF. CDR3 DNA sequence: TGTGCCACTCGGGCGAGGGGGTCTGGAAACACCATATATTTT.

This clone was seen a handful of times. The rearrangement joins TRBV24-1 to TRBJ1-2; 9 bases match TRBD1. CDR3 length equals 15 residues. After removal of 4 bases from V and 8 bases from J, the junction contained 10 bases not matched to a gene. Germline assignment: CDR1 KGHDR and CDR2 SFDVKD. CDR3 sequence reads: CATSEAAGTGRGYTF. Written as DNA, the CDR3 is TGTGCCACCAGTGAGGCAGCCGGGACAGGGAGAGGCTACACCTTC.

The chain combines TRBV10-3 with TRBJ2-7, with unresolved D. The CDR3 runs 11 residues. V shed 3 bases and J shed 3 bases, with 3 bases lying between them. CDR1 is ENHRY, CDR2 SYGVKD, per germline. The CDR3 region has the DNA TGTGCCATCAGTGACATCTACGAGCAGTACTTC. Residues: CAISDIYEQYF.

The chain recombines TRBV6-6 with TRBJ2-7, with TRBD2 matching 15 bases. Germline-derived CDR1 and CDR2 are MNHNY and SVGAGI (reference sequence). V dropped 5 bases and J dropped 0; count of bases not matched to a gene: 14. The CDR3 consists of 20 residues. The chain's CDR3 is CASSRAEPGLAGGPSYEQYF. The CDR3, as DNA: TGTGCCAGCAGTCGAGCGGAACCGGGACTAGCGGGGGGCCCCTCCTACGAGCAGTACTTC.

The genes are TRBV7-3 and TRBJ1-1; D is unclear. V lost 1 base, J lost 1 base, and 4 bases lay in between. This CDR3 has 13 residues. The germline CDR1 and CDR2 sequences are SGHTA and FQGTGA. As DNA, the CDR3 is TGTGCCAGCAGCTTAAGCGGGAACACTGAAGCTTTCTTT. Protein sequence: CASSLSGNTEAFF. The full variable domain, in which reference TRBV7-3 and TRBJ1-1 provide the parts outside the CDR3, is GAGVSQTPSNKVTEKGKYVELRCDPISGHTALYWYRQSLGQGPEFLIYFQGTGAADDSGLPNDRFFAVRPEGSVSTLKIQRTERGDSAVYLCASSLSGNTEAFFGQGTRLTVV.

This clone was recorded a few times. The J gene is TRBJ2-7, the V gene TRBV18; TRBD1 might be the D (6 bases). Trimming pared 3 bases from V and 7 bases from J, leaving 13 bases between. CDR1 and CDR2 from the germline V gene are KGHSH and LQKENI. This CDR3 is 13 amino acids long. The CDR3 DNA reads TGTGCCAGCTCACCTCCTTACAGGGATGAGCAGTACTTC. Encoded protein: CASSPPYRDEQYF.

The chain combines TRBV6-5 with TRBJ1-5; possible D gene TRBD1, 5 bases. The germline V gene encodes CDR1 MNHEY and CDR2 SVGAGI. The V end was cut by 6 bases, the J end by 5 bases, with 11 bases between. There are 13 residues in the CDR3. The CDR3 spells CASRLSRDQPQHF. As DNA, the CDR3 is TGTGCCAGCAGGTTGTCCAGGGATCAGCCCCAGCATTTT.

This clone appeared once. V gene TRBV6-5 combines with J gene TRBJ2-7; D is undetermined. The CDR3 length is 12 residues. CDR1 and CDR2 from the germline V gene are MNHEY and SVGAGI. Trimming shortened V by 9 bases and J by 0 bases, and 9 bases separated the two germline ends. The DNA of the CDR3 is TGTGCCAGTCATCCCGGCTCCTACGAGCAGTACTTC. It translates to CASHPGSYEQYF.

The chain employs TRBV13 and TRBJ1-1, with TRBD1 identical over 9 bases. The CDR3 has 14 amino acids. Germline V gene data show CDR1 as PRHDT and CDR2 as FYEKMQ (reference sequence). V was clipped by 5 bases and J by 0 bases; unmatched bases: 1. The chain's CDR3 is CASSRTGVNTEAFF. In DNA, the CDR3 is TGTGCCAGCAGCAGGACAGGGGTGAACACTGAAGCTTTCTTT.

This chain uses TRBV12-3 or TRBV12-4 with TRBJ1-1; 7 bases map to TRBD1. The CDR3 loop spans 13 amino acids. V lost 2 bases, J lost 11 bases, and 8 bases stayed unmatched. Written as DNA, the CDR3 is TGTGCCAGCAGTTTAACAGGGGACCCGGGGGCTTTCTTT. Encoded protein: CASSLTGDPGAFF.

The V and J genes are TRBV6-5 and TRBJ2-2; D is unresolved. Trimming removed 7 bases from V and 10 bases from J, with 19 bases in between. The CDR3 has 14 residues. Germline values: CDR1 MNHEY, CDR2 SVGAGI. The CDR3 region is CASKRDMGPAELFF. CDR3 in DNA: TGTGCCAGCAAACGAGATATGGGCCCTGCGGAGCTGTTTTTT.

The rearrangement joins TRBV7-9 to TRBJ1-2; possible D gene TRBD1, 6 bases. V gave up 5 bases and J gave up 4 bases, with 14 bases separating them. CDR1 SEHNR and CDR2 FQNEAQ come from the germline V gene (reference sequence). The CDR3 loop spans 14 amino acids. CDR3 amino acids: CASSTEGGGYGYTF. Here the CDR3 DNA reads TGTGCCAGCAGCACTGAGGGAGGGGGCTATGGCTACACCTTC.

As DNA, the CDR3 is TGTGCCAGCAGTGGATCGACAGGAAATAATTCACCCCTCCACTTT. This translates into CASSGSTGNNSPLHF. The gene calls are TRBV25-1 and TRBJ1-6, with D maybe TRBD1 (6 bases). The CDR3 length is 15 residues. Between the trimmed V and J ends, which lost 4 bases and 5 bases, there was a span of 12 bases. CDR1 and CDR2 (germline): MGHDK, SYGVNS. Filled out from reference TRBV25-1 and TRBJ1-6, the complete variable domain reads EADIYQTPRYLVIGTGKKITLECSQTMGHDKMYWYQQDPGMELHLIHYSYGVNSTEKGDLSSESTVSRIRTEHFPLTLESARPSHTSQYLCASSGSTGNNSPLHFGNGTRLTVT.

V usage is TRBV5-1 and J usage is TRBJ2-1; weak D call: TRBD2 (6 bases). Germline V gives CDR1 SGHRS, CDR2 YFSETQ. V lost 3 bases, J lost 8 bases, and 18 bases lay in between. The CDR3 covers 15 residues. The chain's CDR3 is CASSSQGLPEDEQFF. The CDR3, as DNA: TGCGCCAGCAGCTCCCAGGGACTTCCCGAAGATGAGCAGTTCTTC. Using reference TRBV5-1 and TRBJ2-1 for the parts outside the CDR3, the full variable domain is KAGVTQTPRYLIKTRGQQVTLSCSPISGHRSVSWYQQTPGQGLQFLFEYFSETQRNKGNFPGRFSGRQFSNSRSEMNVSTLELGDSALYLCASSSQGLPEDEQFFGPGTRLTVL.

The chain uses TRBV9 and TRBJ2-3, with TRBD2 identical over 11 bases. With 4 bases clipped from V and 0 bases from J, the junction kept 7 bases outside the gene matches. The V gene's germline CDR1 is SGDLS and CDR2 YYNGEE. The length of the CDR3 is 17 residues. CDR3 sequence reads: CASSPRLAGFSTDTQYF. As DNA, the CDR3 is TGTGCCAGCAGCCCTCGACTAGCGGGGTTTAGCACAGATACGCAGTATTTT.

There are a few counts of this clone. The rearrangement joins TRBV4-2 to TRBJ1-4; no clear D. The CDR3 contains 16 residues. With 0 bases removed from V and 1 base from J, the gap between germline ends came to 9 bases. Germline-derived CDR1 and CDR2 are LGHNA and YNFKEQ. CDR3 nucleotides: TGTGCCAGCAGCCAAGATTACACCCGAACTAATGAAAAACTGTTTTTT. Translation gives CASSQDYTRTNEKLFF.

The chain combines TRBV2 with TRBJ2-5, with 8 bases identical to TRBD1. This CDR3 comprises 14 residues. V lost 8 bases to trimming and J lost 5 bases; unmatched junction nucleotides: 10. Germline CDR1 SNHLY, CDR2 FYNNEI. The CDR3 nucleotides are TGTGCCAGCTTTGGCAGGGGGCGTTCGGAGACCCAGTACTTC. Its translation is CASFGRGRSETQYF.

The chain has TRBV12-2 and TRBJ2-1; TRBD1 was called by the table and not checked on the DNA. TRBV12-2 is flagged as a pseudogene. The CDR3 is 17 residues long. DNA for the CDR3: TGTGCAAGTCGCTTCCTAACCGGGACAGGGGTGTGCAATGAGCAGTTCTTC. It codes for CASRFLTGTGVCNEQFF.